This is a list of T cell receptor beta chains from one sample in a study of regulatory T cells in long-lasting Graves disease. TCRdb reprocessed the multiplex PCR reads via MiXCR and lists one record per CDR3 protein. The sample yields about 340,000 distinct CDR3 sequences, 15% to 20% seen once. The sample in question was peripheral blood mononuclear cells (PBMCs), obtained when the disease was refractory, from a patient treated with antithyroid drugs. Receptors originate from a female donor with Graves disease. Both conserved end residues are part of each CDR3. D genes are given only for firm matches. Clone size, where shown, is once, few, many, or a class for clones that have expanded.

>TRBJ2-5|TRBV2|NA|many|14
CASRESTVRETQYF
TGTGCCAGCAGGGAATCCACGGTTCGCGAGACCCAGTACTTC
>TRBJ2-5|TRBV20-1|TRBD1|many|15
CSAYYRTGGQETQYF
TGCAGTGCGTACTATCGGACAGGGGGTCAAGAGACCCAGTACTTC
>TRBJ2-6|TRBV6-1|NA|many|17
CASSRSGSSSGANVLTF
TGTGCCAGCAGTCGATCCGGGTCCAGCTCTGGGGCCAACGTCCTGACTTTC
>TRBJ1-2|TRBV7-9|TRBD1|many|16
CASSLGVQGADYGYTF
TGTGCCAGCAGCTTAGGAGTCCAGGGGGCGGACTATGGCTACACCTTC
>TRBJ2-5|TRBV7-9|TRBD1|many|15
CASSLAGTGKETQYF
TGTGCCAGCAGCTTAGCCGGGACAGGGAAGGAGACCCAGTACTTC
>TRBJ1-2|TRBV29-1|NA|many|14
CSVDGYGEIYGYTF
TGCAGCGTCGACGGGTATGGGGAGATCTATGGCTACACCTTC
>TRBJ2-2|TRBV7-9|NA|few|13
CASSFDSTGELFF
TGTGCCAGCAGCTTCGACAGCACCGGGGAGCTGTTTTTT
>TRBJ2-2|TRBV2|TRBD2|NA|15
CASSEEREWSGELFF
TGTGCCAGCAGTGAAGAGCGGGAGTGGTCCGGGGAGCTGTTTTTT
>TRBJ2-5|TRBV7-9|TRBD2|NA|15
CASSPGGGAQETQYF
TGTGCCAGCAGCCCCGGGGGGGGGGCCCAAGAGACCCAGTACTTC
>TRBJ1-1|TRBV27|NA|NA|14
CASSLWGRNTEAFF
TGTGCCAGCAGTTTATGGGGTCGGAACACTGAAGCTTTCTTT
>TRBJ2-3|TRBV28|TRBD2|NA|18
CASSSDLGLAGRSDTQYF
TGTGCCAGCAGTTCAGACCTGGGACTAGCGGGGAGGTCAGATACGCAGTATTTT
>TRBJ2-3|TRBV12-3/TRBV12-4|NA|NA|13
CASSYSRGDTQYF
TGTGCCAGCAGTTACTCGCGCGGAGATACGCAGTATTTT
>TRBJ2-7|TRBV5-6|NA|many|13
CASSLGVRNEQYF
TGTGCCAGCAGCTTGGGGGTAAGGAACGAGCAGTACTTC
>TRBJ2-6|TRBV5-1|NA|many|16
CASNKRPISGANVLTF
TGCGCCAGCAACAAAAGGCCTATCTCTGGGGCCAACGTCCTGACTTTC
>TRBJ2-1|TRBV12-3/TRBV12-4|TRBD1|NA|16
CASTTGAPFYMNEQFF
TGTGCCAGCACCACAGGGGCCCCCTTCTACATGAATGAGCAGTTCTTC
>TRBJ2-7|TRBV7-9|TRBD2|NA|14
CASSLRGGPGEQYF
TGTGCCAGCAGCTTACGGGGAGGGCCCGGCGAGCAGTACTTC
>TRBJ1-1|TRBV5-1|TRBD1|many|15
CASSFRTGRNTEAFF
TGCGCCAGCAGCTTCAGGACAGGGAGGAACACTGAAGCTTTCTTT
>TRBJ1-4|TRBV2|NA|NA|12
CASREGNEKLFF
TGTGCCAGCAGGGAGGGTAATGAAAAACTGTTTTTT
>TRBJ1-1|TRBV6-2/TRBV6-3|NA|many|11
CASRPIGEAFF
TGTGCCAGCAGGCCAATTGGTGAAGCTTTCTTT
>TRBJ1-2|TRBV12-3/TRBV12-4|NA|NA|12
CASSLNLRGRFF
TGTGCCAGCAGTCTCAACCTACGGGGGCGGTTTTTC
>TRBJ2-5|TRBV29-1|TRBD2|NA|13
CSVHPGLGETQYF
TGCAGCGTTCATCCGGGACTAGGAGAGACCCAGTACTTC
>TRBJ1-2|TRBV7-9|NA|NA|17
CASSPTSQGRRPYGYTF
TGTGCCAGCAGCCCAACAAGTCAGGGGCGGCGGCCCTATGGCTACACCTTC
>TRBJ1-2|TRBV7-9|TRBD1|many|15
CASSLLGQGRYGYTF
TGTGCCAGCAGCTTACTAGGACAGGGGAGGTATGGCTACACCTTC
>TRBJ2-2|TRBV5-1|NA|NA|15
CASSLARTNTGELFF
TGCGCCAGCAGCTTGGCAAGGACGAACACCGGGGAGCTGTTTTTT
>TRBJ1-5|TRBV10-2|NA|few|13
CASRRTLDQPQHF
TGCGCCAGCAGGAGGACATTAGATCAGCCCCAGCATTTT
>TRBJ1-4|TRBV12-3/TRBV12-4|NA|many|14
CASSLLGRGEKLFF
TGTGCCAGCAGTTTATTAGGCAGAGGTGAAAAACTGTTTTTT
>TRBJ1-1|TRBV29-1|NA|many|11
CSVRSTIEAFF
TGCAGCGTTCGAAGCACCATTGAAGCTTTCTTT
>TRBJ2-7|TRBV12-3/TRBV12-4|NA|many|12
CASSSPGYEQYF
TGTGCCAGCAGTTCCCCGGGTTACGAGCAGTACTTC
>TRBJ2-7|TRBV11-2|NA|many|15
CASSPPPSSTYEQYF
TGTGCCAGCAGCCCCCCGCCTAGCTCTACCTACGAGCAGTACTTC
>TRBJ1-1|TRBV19|NA|NA|13
CASSIGRLPEAFF
TGTGCCAGTAGTATCGGCAGATTACCTGAAGCTTTCTTT
>TRBJ1-1|TRBV5-5|NA|NA|15
CASSWGGGARTEAFF
TGTGCCAGCAGCTGGGGGGGGGGGGCGAGGACTGAAGCTTTCTTT
>TRBJ2-5|TRBV20-1|NA|many|12
CSARDGRETQYF
TGCAGTGCTAGGGACGGGAGAGAGACCCAGTACTTC
>TRBJ2-5|TRBV5-1|TRBD1|NA|17
CASSLYLRQGKQETQYF
TGCGCCAGCAGCTTGTACCTGAGACAGGGGAAGCAAGAGACCCAGTACTTC
>TRBJ1-2|TRBV18|NA|NA|14
CASSPMTENYGYTF
TGTGCCAGCTCACCGATGACAGAGAACTATGGCTACACCTTC
>TRBJ2-7|TRBV7-9|NA|NA|13
CASRGGGAYEQYF
TGTGCCAGCAGGGGGGGTGGGGCCTACGAGCAGTACTTC
>TRBJ2-1|TRBV30|NA|NA|12
CAWAGFYNEQFF
TGTGCCTGGGCGGGGTTCTACAATGAGCAGTTCTTC
>TRBJ1-4|TRBV12-3/TRBV12-4|NA|many|13
CASTARRGEKLFF
TGTGCCAGCACTGCTCGCCGAGGCGAAAAACTGTTTTTT
>TRBJ2-5|TRBV7-2|TRBD2|many|16
CASSPGLAGGLETQYF
TGTGCCAGCAGCCCCGGGCTAGCGGGGGGGCTAGAGACCCAGTACTTC
>TRBJ2-7|TRBV7-2|TRBD1|many|15
CASSLGQGKHYEQYF
TGTGCCAGCAGCTTAGGACAGGGCAAACACTACGAGCAGTACTTC
>TRBJ2-1|TRBV5-1|TRBD2|few|14
CASGTSGSKNEQFF
TGCGCCTCTGGGACTAGCGGGAGTAAGAATGAGCAGTTCTTC
>TRBJ2-2|TRBV30|NA|few|12
CAWDRNTGELFF
TGTGCCTGGGACAGGAACACCGGGGAGCTGTTTTTT
>TRBJ1-5|TRBV2|TRBD1|many|20
CASSYIQDRPKRDSNQPQHF
TGTGCCAGCAGTTACATTCAGGACAGGCCCAAGAGGGATAGCAATCAGCCCCAGCATTTT
>TRBJ2-5|TRBV7-2|TRBD1|many|14
CASSLQGAEETQYF
TGTGCCAGCAGCCTACAGGGGGCGGAGGAGACCCAGTACTTC
>TRBJ1-5|TRBV4-1|NA|NA|15
CASSRRGLGNQPQHF
TGCGCCAGCAGTCGTCGGGGGCTTGGCAATCAGCCCCAGCATTTT
>TRBJ1-5|TRBV28|NA|many|13
CLTGGYSNQPQHF
TGCCTGACCGGGGGGTATAGCAATCAGCCCCAGCATTTT
>TRBJ1-1|TRBV18|NA|few|16
CASSQRGRERDTEAFF
TGTGCCAGCTCACAAAGAGGCAGGGAGAGGGACACTGAAGCTTTCTTT
>TRBJ2-7|TRBV6-1|NA|many|13
CASSDATPWEQYF
TGTGCCAGCAGTGACGCAACCCCCTGGGAGCAGTACTTC
>TRBJ2-7|TRBV28|TRBD1|many|15
CASRSQGRNPYEQYF
TGTGCCAGCAGATCACAGGGGCGGAACCCCTACGAGCAGTACTTC
>TRBJ2-4|TRBV6-1|NA|many|14
CASTSRDNKNIQYF
TGTGCCAGCACCTCCCGGGACAACAAAAACATTCAGTACTTC
>TRBJ2-3|TRBV28|TRBD2|once|15
CASGATFPSGSTQYF
TGTGCCAGCGGCGCTACTTTTCCTAGCGGGTCTACGCAGTATTTT